Shown below are 15 T cell receptor beta chains from a single sample sequenced in a study of T cells in Graves' hyperthyroidism and ophthalmopathy. It was RNA transcripts that yielded the amplified TCR beta CDR3 regions. An initial round of RT-PCR targeting the TCR CDR3 relied on the HTBI primer set. A single record per CDR3 protein comes from TCRdb applying MiXCR to the multiplex PCR reads. This repertoire shows around 180,000 distinct CDR3 sequences, over 15% found once; its top ten account for 29%. The sequenced sample consisted of blood. The receptors originated from a woman in her forties or fifties with Graves' hyperthyroidism.

This clonotype has a count of ten or more. The chain joins TRBV6-2 or TRBV6-3 to TRBJ2-1, with TRBD1 as a possible D gene (8 bases). Deletions cut 5 bases from V and 0 bases from J, with 11 bases between. There are 15 residues in the CDR3. Looked up from germline, CDR1 is MNHEY and CDR2 is SVGEGT. The DNA of the CDR3 is TGTGCCAGCAGTACAGGGGGGGGCTCCTACAATGAGCAGTTCTTC. Translating it yields CASSTGGGSYNEQFF.

This clonotype was detected many times. The chain recombines TRBV2 with TRBJ2-7; D is uncertain. Germline V gene lookup returns CDR1 SNHLY and CDR2 FYNNEI. The CDR3 has 14 amino acids. Deletions cut 8 bases from V and 1 base from J, with 15 bases between. Written as DNA, the CDR3 is TGTGCCAGCCTAGAGGTTGGCAAATCCTACGAGCAGTACTTC. It specifies CASLEVGKSYEQYF.

This clonotype was counted many times. The chain uses TRBV5-1 and TRBJ1-1; D is unresolved. This CDR3 comprises 13 residues. Trimming removed 0 bases at V and 7 bases at J, with 10 bases between. The germline V gene has CDR1 SGHRS and CDR2 YFSETQ. CDR3 region: CASSLVRGYEAFF. In DNA form, the CDR3 reads TGCGCCAGCAGCTTGGTGCGGGGATATGAAGCTTTCTTT. Supplemented by reference TRBV5-1 and TRBJ1-1, the full variable domain reads KAGVTQTPRYLIKTRGQQVTLSCSPISGHRSVSWYQQTPGQGLQFLFEYFSETQRNKGNFPGRFSGRQFSNSRSEMNVSTLELGDSALYLCASSLVRGYEAFFGQGTRLTVV.

Ten or more counts support this clonotype. The chain couples TRBV7-2 to TRBJ2-1, with 7 positions matching TRBD1. V gave up 5 bases and J gave up 3 bases; unmatched junction bases: 7. Germline values: CDR1 SGHTA, CDR2 FQGNSA. The CDR3 length is 15 residues. CDR3 coding DNA: TGTGCCAGCAGCCTACAGGGGAACTACTACAATGAGCAGTTCTTC. This codes for CASSLQGNYYNEQFF. Full variable domain (outside the CDR3, taken from reference TRBV7-2 and TRBJ2-1): GAGVSQSPSNKVTEKGKDVELRCDPISGHTALYWYRQSLGQGLEFLIYFQGNSAPDKSGLPSDRFSAERTGGSVSTLTIQRTQQEDSAVYLCASSLQGNYYNEQFFGPGTRLTVL.

To note about this clonotype: This could be a read error, since a much larger clone is one nucleotide away. The rearrangement joins TRBV18 to TRBJ1-1, with D perhaps TRBD1 (5 bases). Germline CDR1 KGHSH, CDR2 LQKENI. The V end was cut by 7 bases, the J end by 5 bases, with 20 bases between. The CDR3 covers 15 residues. CDR3 DNA: TGTGCCAGCTTACCCCTGGGATGGGGGGGAACTGAAGCTTTCTTT. Translating it yields CASLPLGWGGTEAFF.

The table lists this clonotype with many counts. The genes are TRBV28 and TRBJ2-1, with TRBD1 identical over 7 bases. The CDR3 contains 15 residues. Trimming cost V 2 bases and J 2 bases; bases outside gene matches: 3. In germline, CDR1 is MDHEN, CDR2 SYDVKM. In DNA, the CDR3 is TGTGCCAGCAGTTTAGGGCAGGGGGCCTACAATGAGCAGTTCTTC. The encoded protein is CASSLGQGAYNEQFF.

The chain recombines TRBV5-4 with TRBJ2-7; TRBD1 aligns across 7 bases. The CDR3 covers 12 residues. Germline lookup yields CDR1 SGHNT and CDR2 YYREEE (reference sequence). V gave up 1 base and J gave up 6 bases; unmatched junction bases: 1. The CDR3 region has the DNA TGTGCCAGCAGCTTGACAGGGGTCGAGCAGTACTTC. This encodes CASSLTGVEQYF.

In this sample, this clonotype turned up many times. This chain uses TRBV6-1 with TRBJ1-1; D possibly corresponds to TRBD1 (6 bases). The germline V gene encodes CDR1 MNHNS and CDR2 SASEGT. The CDR3 length is 14 residues. The V end lost 6 bases, the J end lost 1 base, and 12 bases lay between the germline ends. CDR3 sequence (DNA): TGTGCCAGCAGGATGACAGGTCGGAACACTGAAGCTTTCTTT. Encoded protein: CASRMTGRNTEAFF.

J is TRBJ1-3 and V is TRBV6-5; D unresolved. The CDR3 is 18 amino acids. Germline V gene sequence: CDR1 MNHEY, CDR2 SVGAGI. Trimming cost V 0 bases and J 0 bases, with 15 bases left between them. Here the CDR3 DNA reads TGTGCCAGCAGTTACTCCCAACCGTTCGTGACCTCTGGAAACACCATATATTTT. It specifies CASSYSQPFVTSGNTIYF.

This clonotype has a count of ten or more. The genes are TRBV5-4 and TRBJ2-5; D possibly matches TRBD1 or TRBD2 (5 bases each). V was trimmed by 4 bases and J by 5 bases, leaving 15 bases between them. The germline V gene has CDR1 SGHNT and CDR2 YYREEE (reference sequence). The CDR3 is 14 amino acids. The CDR3 here is CASSRGPPGETQYF. Here the CDR3 DNA reads TGTGCCAGCAGCCGGGGCCCACCTGGGGAGACCCAGTACTTC. Looking up the rest from reference TRBV5-4 and TRBJ2-5 gives the full variable domain: ETGVTQSPTHLIKTRGQQVTLRCSSQSGHNTVSWYQQALGQGPQFIFQYYREEENGRGNFPPRFSGLQFPNYSSELNVNALELDDSALYLCASSRGPPGETQYFGPGTRLLVL.

The rearrangement joins TRBV3-1 to TRBJ1-1; tentatively, D is TRBD1 (5 bases). The V end lost 4 bases, the J end lost 10 bases, and 10 bases lay between the germline ends. The length of the CDR3 is 11 residues. Germline V gene data show CDR1 as LGHDT and CDR2 as YNNKEL (reference sequence). The CDR3 is CASSPGGGAFF. The CDR3 DNA is TGTGCCAGCAGCCCCGGCGGGGGAGCTTTCTTT.

There are many counts of this clonotype. The rearrangement links TRBV7-9 to TRBJ2-1; D gene ambiguous. V shed 4 bases and J shed 8 bases, with 9 bases lying between them. Germline V CDR1 and CDR2: SEHNR, FQNEAQ (reference sequence). The CDR3 spans 12 residues. In DNA, the CDR3 is TGTGCCAGCAGCTCCCCTATGGATGAGCAGTTCTTC. It is translated as CASSSPMDEQFF.

The genes are TRBV5-1 and TRBJ2-3, with 7 bases matching TRBD1. The length of the CDR3 is 17 residues. V lost 4 bases and J lost 1; bases outside the gene matches: 12. Germline V CDR1 and CDR2: SGHRS, YFSETQ. CDR3 amino acids: CASSTPVGTDRTDTQYF. The CDR3 DNA is TGCGCCAGCAGCACTCCCGTAGGGACAGACCGCACAGATACGCAGTATTTT. Supplemented by reference TRBV5-1 and TRBJ2-3, the full variable domain reads KAGVTQTPRYLIKTRGQQVTLSCSPISGHRSVSWYQQTPGQGLQFLFEYFSETQRNKGNFPGRFSGRQFSNSRSEMNVSTLELGDSALYLCASSTPVGTDRTDTQYFGPGTRLTVL.

This rearrangement joins TRBV7-9 to TRBJ1-6; maybe TRBD1 (5 bases). Germline lookup yields CDR1 SEHNR and CDR2 FQNEAQ (reference sequence). The V end lost 1 base, the J end lost 7 bases, and 11 bases lay between the germline ends. The CDR3 sequence is 15 residues long. The CDR3 DNA reads as TGTGCCAGCAGCTTAGGTCGAGGGGTAAATTCACCCCTCCACTTT. This sequence encodes CASSLGRGVNSPLHF.

This sequence joins TRBV2 and TRBJ1-1; 10 bases map to TRBD1. V lost 6 bases and J lost 11; bases outside the gene matches: 9. The germline V gene encodes CDR1 SNHLY and CDR2 FYNNEI. The CDR3 contains 13 residues. For the CDR3, the DNA is TGTGCCAGCAGCGGCGGGACAGGGGTTCGGGCTTTCTTT. It is translated as CASSGGTGVRAFF.